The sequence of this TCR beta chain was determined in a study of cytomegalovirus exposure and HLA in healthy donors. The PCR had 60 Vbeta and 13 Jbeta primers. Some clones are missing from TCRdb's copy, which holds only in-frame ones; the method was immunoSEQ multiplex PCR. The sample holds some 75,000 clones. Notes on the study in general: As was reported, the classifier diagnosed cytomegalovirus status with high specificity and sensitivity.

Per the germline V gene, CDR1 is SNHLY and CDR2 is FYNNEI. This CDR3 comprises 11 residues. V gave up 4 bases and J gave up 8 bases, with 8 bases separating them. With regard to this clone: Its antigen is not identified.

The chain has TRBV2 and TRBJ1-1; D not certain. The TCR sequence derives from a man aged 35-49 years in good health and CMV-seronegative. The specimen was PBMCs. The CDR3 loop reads CASSGTGEAFF. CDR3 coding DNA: TGTGCCAGCAGTGGTACGGGGGAAGCTTTCTTT.